This is a list of T cell receptor beta chains from one sample in a study of beta chain features in type 1 diabetes. The protocol was immunoSEQ multiplex PCR, while the TCRdb copy is restricted to in-frame clones and leaves out a portion. The table includes about 340,000 clones, around 9.3% detected once. Sequenced input: central memory CD4+ T cells from blood. The receptor source for this set is a man younger than 45 with type 1 diabetes. Both conserved end residues are part of each CDR3. A D gene is named only where the DNA matches it firmly. Clone size is given for some rows only: seen once, a few or many times, or a class if the clone is expanded.

NA,few,TRBV29-1,TRBJ2-5,CSVKGGRETQYF,TGCAGCGTCAAGGGGGGGCGGGAGACCCAGTACTTC
TRBD1,few,TRBV7-9,TRBJ2-5,CASSLEQGAYGTQYF,TGTGCCAGCAGCTTAGAACAGGGGGCATATGGGACCCAGTACTTC
NA,few,TRBV13,TRBJ1-5,CASSLGGEGQPQHF,TGTGCCAGCAGCTTAGGGGGGGAAGGTCAGCCCCAGCATTTT
TRBD2,few,TRBV5-4,TRBJ2-3,CASSFVAGGQGDTQYF,TGTGCCAGCAGCTTCGTAGCGGGGGGGCAGGGAGATACGCAGTATTTT
NA,NA,TRBV7-9,TRBJ2-3,CASSFAGSSTDTQYF,TGTGCCAGCAGCTTCGCCGGATCTAGCACAGATACGCAGTATTTT
NA,few,TRBV6-4,TRBJ2-6,CASSPSTGANVLTF,TGTGCCAGCAGCCCATCCACTGGGGCCAACGTCCTGACTTTC
TRBD1,NA,TRBV30,TRBJ2-7,CAWSRDRPYEQYF,TGTGCCTGGAGTCGGGACAGACCCTACGAGCAGTACTTC
NA,NA,TRBV5-1,TRBJ2-7,CAQQREAHGSSYEQYF,TGCGCCCAGCAGAGGGAGGCGCACGGCAGCTCCTACGAGCAGTACTTC
TRBD2,few,TRBV6-6,TRBJ2-3,CASSWLLAGGPDTQYF,TGTGCCAGCAGTTGGCTTCTAGCGGGGGGGCCGGATACGCAGTATTTT
NA,NA,TRBV11-2,TRBJ2-5,CASTIRATNQETQYF,TGTGCCAGCACCATTAGGGCGACTAATCAAGAGACCCAGTACTTC
NA,few,TRBV29-1,TRBJ2-5,CSVVRLGLETQYF,TGCAGCGTTGTCCGTTTGGGACTGGAGACCCAGTACTTC
NA,NA,TRBV7-8,TRBJ2-1,CASSRRAGENEQFF,TGTGCCAGCAGCCGACGGGCCGGAGAAAATGAGCAGTTCTTC
NA,few,TRBV5-1,TRBJ1-1,CASSLQDPNTEAFF,TGCGCCAGCAGCCTCCAGGACCCGAACACTGAAGCTTTCTTT
NA,few,TRBV6-1,TRBJ1-1,CASRTVNTEAFF,TGTGCCAGCAGGACAGTGAACACTGAAGCTTTCTTT
TRBD1,few,TRBV10-2,TRBJ1-5,CASTTTGPPARTQPQHF,TGCGCCAGCACAACGACAGGGCCGCCAGCAAGAACTCAGCCCCAGCATTTT
TRBD1,once,TRBV9,TRBJ1-4,CASSPFSGTGQNEKLFF,TGTGCCAGCAGCCCATTTTCAGGGACAGGGCAAAATGAAAAACTGTTTTTT
TRBD2,NA,TRBV10-2,TRBJ2-5,CASRLAGKETQYF,TGCGCCAGCAGACTAGCGGGAAAAGAGACCCAGTACTTC
NA,few,TRBV5-1,TRBJ2-3,CASSLGHPDTQYF,TGCGCCAGCAGCTTGGGACACCCAGATACGCAGTATTTT
NA,few,TRBV5-1,TRBJ1-4,CASSRSDNEKLFF,TGCGCCAGCAGCAGATCCGATAATGAAAAACTGTTTTTT
TRBD2,few,TRBV29-1,TRBJ2-1,CSVEVTSGGTQQFF,TGCAGCGTTGAGGTGACTAGCGGGGGGACCCAGCAGTTCTTC
NA,few,TRBV7-2,TRBJ1-2,CASSLERQAYGYTF,TGTGCCAGCAGCTTGGAACGACAGGCCTATGGCTACACCTTC
TRBD1,few,TRBV5-8,TRBJ1-2,CASSSPRTGNEGYTF,TGTGCCAGCAGCTCACCACGGACAGGGAATGAAGGCTACACCTTC
NA,many,TRBV7-2,TRBJ1-1,CASSTDKNTEAFF,TGTGCCAGCAGCACCGACAAGAACACTGAAGCTTTCTTT
NA,NA,TRBV7-2,TRBJ1-4,CASSLQGSVTNEKLFF,TGTGCCAGCAGCTTACAGGGTTCCGTAACTAATGAAAAACTGTTTTTT
TRBD1,NA,TRBV5-1,TRBJ1-2,CASRGEWGQNYGYTF,TGCGCCAGCAGAGGGGAATGGGGACAGAACTATGGCTACACCTTC
NA,NA,TRBV19,TRBJ1-2,CASRDPGTTLAYGYTF,TGTGCCAGTAGAGATCCCGGGACTACCCTGGCCTATGGCTACACCTTC
NA,NA,TRBV28,TRBJ1-5,CASSFGQVYNQPQHF,TGTGCCAGCAGTTTCGGGCAGGTTTACAATCAGCCCCAGCATTTT
NA,NA,TRBV18,TRBJ2-3,CASSPHHGDTQYF,TGTGCCAGCTCACCTCATCACGGAGATACGCAGTATTTT
NA,few,TRBV4-1,TRBJ2-1,CASSLLGVATDEQFF,TGCGCCAGCAGCCTCCTGGGGGTAGCGACCGATGAGCAGTTCTTC
NA,NA,TRBV4-3,TRBJ1-5,CASSQDEAEGQPQHF,TGCGCCAGCAGCCAAGATGAGGCAGAGGGTCAGCCCCAGCATTTT
NA,few,TRBV18,TRBJ2-7,CASSPPRSSYEQYF,TGTGCCAGCTCACCACCCCGGAGCTCCTACGAGCAGTACTTC
TRBD2,few,TRBV4-3,TRBJ2-5,CASSRNRLAGHQETQYF,TGCGCCAGCAGCCGCAATAGACTAGCGGGGCATCAAGAGACCCAGTACTTC
TRBD1,NA,TRBV4-3,TRBJ1-1,CASSQDQGRGSFF,TGCGCCAGCAGCCAAGATCAGGGCAGGGGGTCTTTCTTT
NA,few,TRBV12-1,TRBJ2-5,CASSVKGQGQETQYF,TGTGCCAGCAGCGTTAAAGGACAGGGACAAGAGACCCAGTACTTC
TRBD2,few,TRBV7-2,TRBJ2-1,CASGAGGTLGNEQFF,TGTGCCAGCGGGGCGGGGGGAACCCTTGGGAATGAGCAGTTCTTC